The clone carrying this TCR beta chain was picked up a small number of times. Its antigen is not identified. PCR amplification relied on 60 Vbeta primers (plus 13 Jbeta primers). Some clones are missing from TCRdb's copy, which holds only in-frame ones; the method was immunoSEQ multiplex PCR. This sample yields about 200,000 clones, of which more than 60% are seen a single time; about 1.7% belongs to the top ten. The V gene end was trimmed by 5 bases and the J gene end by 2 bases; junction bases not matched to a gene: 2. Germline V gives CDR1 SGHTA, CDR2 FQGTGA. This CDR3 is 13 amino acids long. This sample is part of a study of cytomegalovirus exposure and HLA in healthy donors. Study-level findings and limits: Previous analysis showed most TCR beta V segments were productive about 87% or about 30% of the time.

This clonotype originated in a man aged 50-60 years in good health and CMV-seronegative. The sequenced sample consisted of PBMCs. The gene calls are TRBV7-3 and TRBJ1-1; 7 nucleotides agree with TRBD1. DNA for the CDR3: TGTGCCAGCAGCCGACAGGGCAACACTGAAGCTTTCTTT. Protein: CASSRQGNTEAFF.